This T cell receptor (beta chain) was obtained from a study of cytomegalovirus exposure and HLA in healthy donors. Study details: Early released data had approximately 86 million unique TCRs, all coming from HLA-typed donors. Clustering assigned over 70% of the approximately 400 genotyped donors to the Caucasian-associated ancestry cluster. Study-wide results and limits: Some V segments could not be told apart, so they were left out, TRBV6-2 and TRBV6-3 among them. Altogether, 160 or so TCR beta chains were recorded as cytomegalovirus-associated.

Deletions cut 7 bases from V and 4 bases from J, with 11 bases between. The CDR3 is 12 residues long. CDR1 and CDR2 (germline): MNHEY, SMNVEV (reference sequence). As regards this clone: The antigen remains unidentified.

PCR amplification relied on 60 Vbeta primers (plus 13 Jbeta primers). This table comes from immunoSEQ multiplex PCR, and its TCRdb copy is limited to in-frame clones, with some not included. Among approximately 170,000 clones listed, roughly 79% were seen once. What was sequenced was PBMCs. This clonotype was sampled from a man aged 35-49 years in good health and CMV-seronegative. The chain recombines TRBV27 with TRBJ2-7, with D possibly matching TRBD2 (5 bases). CDR3 region: CASKDWMYEQYF. As DNA, the CDR3 is TGTGCCAGCAAGGACTGGATGTACGAGCAGTACTTC.